These 16 T cell receptor beta chains were sequenced from one sample in a study of CD8+ T cells in alopecia areata. Investigators isolated RNA and reverse transcribed it into cDNA to act as the sequencing template. The repertoire was sequenced with immunoSEQ multiplex PCR; TCRdb's copy has only in-frame clones and lacks some. This sample has around 82,000 clones; roughly 51% occur once, and the top ten carry roughly 6%. What was sequenced was NKG2D-high CD8+ T cells sorted from blood. The receptors were sampled from a human donor with alopecia areata.

In its sample, this clone was seen a few times. J is TRBJ2-2 and V is TRBV29-1, with a possible D match to TRBD1 (5 bases). CDR1 SQVTM and CDR2 ANQGSEA come from the germline V gene. The CDR3 loop spans 14 amino acids. V was clipped by 3 bases and J by 0 bases, with 8 bases between them. CDR3 protein: CSVEDIANTGELFF. The CDR3 DNA reads as TGCAGCGTTGAGGACATCGCGAACACCGGGGAGCTGTTTTTT.

The rearrangement joins TRBV7-8 to TRBJ2-7; no clear D. Germline assignment: CDR1 SGHVS and CDR2 FQNEAQ. Deletions cut 3 bases from V and 1 base from J, with 10 bases between. The CDR3 totals 14 residues. CDR3 protein: CASSLARVSYEQYF. The DNA for the CDR3 is TGTGCCAGCAGCTTGGCCCGGGTGTCCTACGAGCAGTACTTC.

CDR3 coding DNA: TGCGCCAGCAGCTTGTTGGGATACGAGCAGTACTTC. Amino acids: CASSLLGYEQYF. The chain couples TRBV5-1 to TRBJ2-7; the D is unclear. Germline CDR1 is SGHRS and CDR2 is YFSETQ. V was clipped by 1 base and J by 4 bases, with 6 bases between them. The CDR3 runs 12 residues.

The chain employs TRBV5-1 and TRBJ2-7; D remains unclear. V was pared by 0 bases and J by 6 bases, with 7 bases between. Germline values: CDR1 SGHRS, CDR2 YFSETQ. This CDR3 has 12 residues. In DNA form, the CDR3 reads TGCGCCAGCAGCTTGGTAGGGATCGAGCAGTACTTC. Its translation is CASSLVGIEQYF.

The chain couples TRBV6-6 to TRBJ2-1; D not resolved. CDR1 and CDR2 from the germline V gene are MNHNY and SVGAGI (reference sequence). The V gene lost 9 bases and the J gene lost 11 bases, with 17 bases spanning the gap. The CDR3 is 12 residues long. The CDR3 loop is CASSPGRTQQFF. The CDR3 coding sequence is TGTGCCAGTAGTCCAGGACGAACACAGCAGTTCTTC.

The chain links TRBV6-5 to TRBJ1-3, with TRBD1 matching over 8 bases. After removal of 2 bases from V and 3 bases from J, the junction contained 0 bases not matched to a gene. The length of the CDR3 is 14 residues. Looked up from germline, CDR1 is MNHEY and CDR2 is SVGAGI. The CDR3 here is CASSYGQGGNTIYF. CDR3 DNA sequence: TGTGCCAGCAGTTACGGACAGGGTGGAAACACCATATATTTT.

The J gene is TRBJ2-2, the V gene TRBV27; D ambiguous. V was trimmed by 7 bases and J by 0 bases, leaving 12 bases between them. The CDR3 has 15 residues. Germline V CDR1 and CDR2: MNHEY, SMNVEV (reference sequence). CDR3 coding DNA: TGTGCCAGCATAGCAGGCCCGTCGAACACCGGGGAGCTGTTTTTT. Protein: CASIAGPSNTGELFF.

The chain couples TRBV5-6 to TRBJ2-2; the D gene is possibly TRBD1 (6 bases). Between the trimmed V and J ends, which lost 0 bases and 3 bases, there was a span of 12 bases. The CDR3 length is 16 residues. Germline V gene sequence: CDR1 SGHDT, CDR2 YYEEEE. Here the CDR3 DNA reads TGTGCCAGCAGCTTGGTCCGGGACACTTACACCGGGGAGCTGTTTTTT. It encodes CASSLVRDTYTGELFF.

The chain combines TRBV29-1 with TRBJ2-1; 7 nucleotides align to TRBD2. The germline gives CDR1 SQVTM, CDR2 ANQGSEA. With 2 bases clipped from V and 15 bases from J, the junction kept 16 bases outside the gene matches. The CDR3 is 14 amino acids. For the CDR3, the DNA is TGCAGCGTTGAAACCCAAACGGGAGGTTTCCAGCCGTTCTTC. It encodes CSVETQTGGFQPFF.

This clone was found a few times. The genes are TRBV7-2 and TRBJ2-5; 8 bases map to TRBD2. The germline V gene has CDR1 SGHTA and CDR2 FQGNSA. The junction had 11 bases not matched to a gene; V was cut back by 1 base and J by 4 bases. The CDR3 extends over 17 amino acids. CDR3 loop: CASSLEVAGSRPETQYF. DNA of the CDR3: TGTGCCAGCAGCTTAGAGGTAGCGGGGTCACGCCCAGAGACCCAGTACTTC.

This clone was seen more than once but under ten times. The same CDR3 is also encoded by other DNA sequences in this sample. The chain recombines TRBV29-1 with TRBJ2-3; perhaps TRBD2 as D (6 bases). Germline V lookup: CDR1 SQVTM, CDR2 ANQGSEA. CDR3 size: 12 residues. V was trimmed by 6 bases and J by 1 base, leaving 8 bases between them. CDR3 DNA sequence: TGCAGCGTGCCGGGGGGCACAGATACGCAGTATTTT. This codes for CSVPGGTDTQYF.

The chain combines TRBV30 with TRBJ1-1; D possibly corresponds to TRBD1 (6 bases). This CDR3 comprises 13 residues. Looked up from germline, CDR1 is GTSNPN and CDR2 is SVGIG (reference sequence). V dropped 5 bases and J dropped 3 bases, with 13 bases sitting between them. The CDR3 region has the DNA TGTGCCTGGGGCACAGGGCGGGACACTGAAGCTTTCTTT. It translates to CAWGTGRDTEAFF.

CDR3 protein: CASSARDGVSYEQYF. CDR3 DNA: TGCGCCAGCAGCGCCCGGGACGGCGTCTCCTACGAGCAGTACTTC. The rearrangement uses TRBV5-1 and TRBJ2-5; D may correspond to TRBD1 or TRBD2 (5 bases each). The last part of the DNA fits TRBJ2-7 better; the J call may be wrong. Germline lookup yields CDR1 SGHRS and CDR2 YFSETQ. CDR3 length: 15 amino acids.

CDR3 in DNA: TGTGCCTGGCGAGCAGGGGGCGGTGAAAAACTGTTTTTT. Encoded protein: CAWRAGGGEKLFF. The V and J genes are TRBV30 and TRBJ1-4; 8 bases fit TRBD1. V shed 5 bases, J shed 7 bases, and the junction held 6 bases outside the gene matches. This CDR3 comprises 13 residues. CDR1 is GTSNPN and CDR2 is SVGIG in the germline V gene (reference sequence).

The chain has TRBV30 and TRBJ2-7; the match to TRBD1 covers 11 bases. The CDR3 sequence is 15 residues long. The V segment lost 4 bases and the J segment 5 bases; nucleotides outside the gene matches: 10. Germline-derived CDR1 and CDR2 are GTSNPN and SVGIG (reference sequence). In DNA form, the CDR3 reads TGTGCCTGGACCTGGACAGGGGGCATGGTGGACGAGCAGTACTTC. Translated: CAWTWTGGMVDEQYF.

The chain links TRBV6-5 to TRBJ2-1, with D hard to call. V lost 2 bases to trimming and J lost 10 bases, with 12 bases between them. The CDR3 is 13 residues long. Germline CDR1 and CDR2: MNHEY and SVGAGI. The DNA for the CDR3 is TGTGCCAGCAGTTACGGTAGGCTCCTGGAGCAGTTCTTC. Residues: CASSYGRLLEQFF.